This T cell receptor (beta chain) appears in the sequencing data of a study of T-cell memory formation after mild COVID-19 (TCRdb year 2021). A note on the overall study: Most TCR sequence clusters were specific to one of the two donors. The cohort comprised two young, previously healthy adult volunteers, one female and one male. In a couple of donors, T-cell clones that expanded and contracted after mild COVID-19 were tracked by sequencing TCRalpha and TCRbeta repertoires over time.

This clonotype turned up a few times. It has no known antigen specificity. No qualities accompany the bases; no much larger clone lies one base away. Sequencing instrument: Illumina NovaSeq 6000. cDNA libraries for TCRalpha and TCRbeta were prepared by 5'RACE using constant-segment primers, with sample barcodes and unique molecular identifiers added. Trizol reagent was used to extract RNA from every sample. The libraries were amplified in two PCR steps, and the second step added a second sample barcode and Illumina TruSeq adapters. Sequencing of libraries was performed on an Illumina NovaSeq with 2 x 150 bp paired-end reads. The authors' analysis ran thus. The reads were demultiplexed and collapsed into UMI-guided consensus sequences using migec v1.2.7. With mixcr v2.1.11, UMI consensuses were aligned to TRA and TRB V and J templates and assembled into clonotypes. Expanded or contracted clonotypes were those called significant by both edgeR and NoisET, with noise models trained on biological replicates. edgeR calls used a false discovery rate-adjusted p below 0.01 and a log2 fold-change threshold of 1. As an exploratory analysis of dynamics, max-normalized trajectories of the 1000 most abundant clonotypes were examined with PCA combined with hierarchical clustering. Each responding clone was given a CD4 or CD8 phenotype based on the CD4+ and CD8+ repertoires, which had been sequenced separately. In-frame beta chains were kept once TCRdb had trimmed the public reads at Q25 with fastp and called clones with MiXCR. Entries that share a CDR3 protein sequence are merged under the most common genes and DNA. For this entry, the V and J calls and clone size follow TCRdb and not the study's own pipeline. The sample yields 300,000 or so distinct CDR3 sequences; about 17% were counted once. Roughly 25% of the sample lies in the top ten.

Ficoll-Paque density gradient centrifugation was used to isolate PBMCs. What the study reported, not specific to this receptor: Balanced CD4/CD8 phenotypes were observed for clones contracting from day 15 to 85, whereas a bias towards CD4+ was observed for a second wave of clones expanding from day 15 to 37. Whether the second-wave clones peaking on day 37 were SARS-CoV-2 specific was not confirmed. The study included only a couple of mild cases, and larger cohorts that include severe cases with pre-infection samples were judged to be necessary. Contracting CD4+ clones turned up mainly in the CM and EM memory subsets, whereas EMRA was where CD8+ clones were enriched. The detection of some responding clones in pre-infection memory suggests that pre-existing cross-reactive memory T cells joined the SARS-CoV-2 response.

Between the V and J ends, shortened by 3 bases and 4 bases respectively, the junction contains 11 bases. The germline V gene supplies CDR1 KGHDR and CDR2 SFDVKD. CDR3 length: 14 amino acids, cysteine to phenylalanine. This entry keeps only the CDR3 DNA: 42 bases, framed from base 1. The sample comprised PBMCs or a T cell subset sorted from them (not recorded which). The sequence is built from TRBV24-1 and TRBJ1-2; too little of a D gene remains to name it. The TCR was taken from a young man who had mild COVID-19 (a few samples of this study predate the infection). The sample titles of this study are shuffled in the database, so cell type and time point are left out; the donor was told from shared clones. The CDR3 has the sequence CATSDGLRSYGYTF. The nucleotide sequence is TGTGCCACCAGTGATGGACTCAGAAGCTATGGCTACACCTTC.